The rows below give T cell receptor beta chains drawn from one sample of a study of T-cell memory formation after mild COVID-19. TCRdb reprocessed the 5' RACE reads with MiXCR, giving one entry per CDR3 protein. The sample has around 320,000 distinct CDR3 sequences; just under 20% are singletons. Sequenced material: PBMCs or a T cell subset sorted from them (not recorded which). These receptors were collected from a man aged 18 to 30 who had mild COVID-19 (a few samples of this study predate the infection). Cell type and time point are not known. CDR3s include the opening cysteine and the closing phenylalanine or tryptophan. Each record gives: V gene, J gene, clone size, D gene, CDR3 protein, CDR3 DNA. A D gene is named only where the DNA matches it firmly. Where a row states a size, it is once, few, many or the class of an expanded clone; other rows omit it.

>TRBV4-3|TRBJ2-7|-|-
CASSPRRAATYEQYF
TGCGCCAGCAGCCCCCGGCGAGCGGCAACCTACGAGCAGTACTTC
>TRBV7-2|TRBJ2-2|few|-
CASSSNPYNTGELFF
TGTGCCAGCAGCTCCAACCCGTACAACACCGGGGAGCTGTTTTTT
>TRBV7-7|TRBJ2-3|many|TRBD2
CAIRGGSTDTQYF
TGTGCCATCCGGGGGGGGTCGACAGATACGCAGTATTTT
>TRBV20-1|TRBJ2-1|few|-
CSASPASSYNEQFF
TGCAGTGCTAGCCCCGCGTCATCCTACAATGAGCAGTTCTTC
>TRBV3-1|TRBJ1-4|few|-
CASVGRDLDEKLFF
TGTGCCAGTGTCGGGAGGGACCTAGATGAAAAACTGTTTTTT
>TRBV7-2|TRBJ1-1|-|-
CASSPSLEAFF
TGTGCCAGCAGCCCGAGCCTTGAAGCTTTCTTT
>TRBV7-9|TRBJ2-2|-|TRBD1
CASSFSPGQGAGGELFF
TGTGCCAGCAGCTTCTCCCCGGGACAGGGGGCCGGCGGGGAGCTGTTTTTT
>TRBV27|TRBJ2-2|-|TRBD1
CASSTRGRGELFF
TGTGCCAGCAGTACTAGGGGGCGGGGGGAGCTGTTTTTT
>TRBV12-3/TRBV12-4|TRBJ2-7|few|-
CASSRGWGTFYEQYF
TGTGCCAGCAGTCGGGGCTGGGGAACCTTCTACGAGCAGTACTTC
>TRBV6-2/TRBV6-3|TRBJ2-1|-|-
CASSRVSYNEQFF
TGTGCCAGCAGCCGCGTCTCCTACAATGAGCAGTTCTTC
>TRBV2|TRBJ1-1|-|-
CASAGNSEAFF
TGTGCCAGCGCAGGGAACTCTGAAGCTTTCTTT
>TRBV12-3/TRBV12-4|TRBJ2-7|-|-
CASNLGRVGEQYF
TGTGCCAGCAATCTTGGTAGGGTAGGCGAGCAGTACTTC
>TRBV11-2|TRBJ2-5|few|-
CASSLIAVQETQYF
TGTGCCAGCAGCTTAATAGCGGTCCAAGAGACCCAGTACTTC
>TRBV29-1|TRBJ1-5|-|-
CSVEASFDHQPQHF
TGCAGCGTTGAAGCATCCTTCGACCATCAGCCCCAGCATTTT
>TRBV11-1|TRBJ2-1|few|-
CASSSRQASYNEQFF
TGTGCCAGCAGCTCTCGACAGGCTTCCTACAATGAGCAGTTCTTC
>TRBV24-1|TRBJ2-1|-|TRBD1
CATSDLPGTGDTWSYNEQFF
TGTGCCACCAGTGATTTACCCGGGACAGGGGACACCTGGTCCTACAATGAGCAGTTCTTC
>TRBV5-1|TRBJ1-1|many|-
CASSSWSLGSTEAFF
TGCGCCAGCAGCTCCTGGTCCTTGGGCTCCACTGAAGCTTTCTTT
>TRBV5-8|TRBJ2-1|few|TRBD1
CASSSVAGQGARNEQFF
TGTGCCAGCAGCTCCGTCGCCGGACAGGGGGCACGCAATGAGCAGTTCTTC
>TRBV29-1|TRBJ2-3|few|TRBD2
CSVGLLAGNTDTQYF
TGCAGCGTTGGACTACTAGCGGGGAACACAGATACGCAGTATTTT
>TRBV12-3/TRBV12-4|TRBJ2-2|few|-
CASSGQFANTGELFF
TGTGCCAGCAGTGGACAGTTCGCGAACACCGGGGAGCTGTTTTTT
>TRBV7-2|TRBJ2-2|few|-
CASSQGLVTLFF
TGTGCCAGCAGCCAGGGACTCGTCACCCTGTTTTTT
>TRBV4-1|TRBJ2-1|-|TRBD2
CASSQDMGLAESSYNEQFF
TGCGCCAGCAGCCAAGATATGGGACTAGCGGAGAGCTCCTACAATGAGCAGTTCTTC
>TRBV5-6|TRBJ2-7|-|-
CASSPDGTNEQYF
TGTGCCAGCAGCCCGGACGGAACAAACGAGCAGTACTTC
>TRBV6-5|TRBJ1-2|-|-
CASSSWGGPDYGYTF
TGTGCCAGCAGTTCCTGGGGGGGGCCAGACTATGGCTACACCTTC
>TRBV7-2|TRBJ2-1|-|TRBD2
CASSRGLADEQFF
TGTGCCAGCAGCCGTGGACTAGCGGATGAGCAGTTCTTC
>TRBV7-2|TRBJ2-3|-|-
CASSLAGGVAQYF
TGTGCCAGCAGCTTAGCCGGAGGCGTGGCGCAGTATTTT
>TRBV12-3/TRBV12-4|TRBJ1-5|few|-
CASSFQNSNQPQHF
TGTGCCAGCAGTTTTCAAAATAGCAATCAGCCCCAGCATTTT
>TRBV18|TRBJ2-2|few|-
CASSPPVTNTGELFF
TGTGCCAGCTCACCACCGGTCACGAACACCGGGGAGCTGTTTTTT
>TRBV7-9|TRBJ2-3|few|TRBD1
CASSMDRADTQYF
TGTGCCAGCAGCATGGACAGGGCAGATACGCAGTATTTT
>TRBV7-6|TRBJ2-3|few|-
CASRDSIGDTQYF
TGTGCCAGCAGGGACAGTATAGGAGATACGCAGTATTTT
>TRBV23-1|TRBJ1-5|-|-
CASSRHSDNQPQHF
TGCGCCAGCAGTCGGCACAGCGACAATCAGCCCCAGCATTTT
>TRBV6-6|TRBJ1-6|few|-
CASSYSGEVENSPLHF
TGTGCCAGCAGTTACTCAGGGGAGGTGGAGAATTCACCCCTCCACTTT
>TRBV6-2/TRBV6-3|TRBJ1-5|few|-
CASSYGDNNQPQHF
TGTGCCAGCAGTTATGGTGACAACAATCAGCCCCAGCATTTT
>TRBV6-2/TRBV6-3|TRBJ2-3|-|TRBD2
CASSYPFPGGREDTQYF
TGTGCCAGCAGTTACCCCTTTCCGGGGGGTCGTGAAGATACGCAGTATTTT
>TRBV6-5|TRBJ2-7|-|TRBD1
CASSRDSPIYEQYF
TGTGCCAGCAGCCGGGACAGCCCCATCTACGAGCAGTACTTC
>TRBV9|TRBJ2-3|-|TRBD2
CASSVGASGGADTQYF
TGTGCCAGCAGCGTAGGGGCTAGCGGGGGGGCAGATACGCAGTATTTT
>TRBV6-6|TRBJ1-1|-|-
CASTLPNSSEAFF
TGTGCCAGCACTCTCCCGAATAGCAGTGAAGCTTTCTTT
>TRBV5-6|TRBJ1-4|few|-
CASSDMRGGGKLFF
TGTGCCAGCAGCGATATGAGGGGGGGAGGAAAACTGTTTTTT
>TRBV15|TRBJ1-4|few|-
CATSRNEKLFF
TGTGCCACCAGCAGGAATGAAAAACTGTTTTTT
>TRBV28|TRBJ2-2|-|-
CASRSGSGPPGELFF
TGTGCCAGCCGGTCAGGGAGCGGACCCCCCGGGGAGCTGTTTTTT
>TRBV10-3|TRBJ2-1|few|TRBD2
CAISPGLAGPNEQFF
TGTGCCATCAGTCCGGGACTAGCGGGACCAAATGAGCAGTTCTTC
>TRBV7-9|TRBJ2-3|-|-
CASSVGSDTQYF
TGTGCCAGCAGCGTAGGTTCAGATACGCAGTATTTT
>TRBV6-2/TRBV6-3|TRBJ2-3|-|-
CASAASTDTQYF
TGTGCCAGCGCTGCTAGCACAGATACGCAGTATTTT
>TRBV20-1|TRBJ2-5|few|TRBD1
CSAGQGQETQYF
TGCAGTGCTGGACAGGGACAAGAGACCCAGTACTTC
>TRBV28|TRBJ1-1|many|-
CASSRFPGDWTEAFF
TGTGCCAGCAGTCGGTTTCCAGGGGATTGGACTGAAGCTTTCTTT
>TRBV5-6|TRBJ2-5|-|TRBD1
CASLPGQGKLKETQYF
TGTGCCAGCCTTCCGGGACAGGGAAAACTAAAAGAGACCCAGTACTTC
>TRBV7-2|TRBJ1-2|many|TRBD1
CASSTDPTGVDGYTF
TGTGCCAGCAGCACGGACCCGACAGGGGTCGATGGCTACACCTTC
>TRBV5-8|TRBJ1-5|few|-
CASSLWDQPQHF
TGTGCCAGCAGTCTTTGGGATCAGCCCCAGCATTTT
>TRBV4-3|TRBJ2-1|few|-
CASSQDWGPAEQFF
TGCGCCAGCAGCCAAGATTGGGGCCCGGCTGAGCAGTTCTTC
>TRBV7-6|TRBJ2-1|few|-
CASSLRTVYNEQFF
TGTGCCAGCAGCTTGAGGACGGTCTACAATGAGCAGTTCTTC
>TRBV6-1|TRBJ2-3|-|-
CASSSNPEDTQYF
TGTGCCAGCAGTTCCAACCCGGAAGATACGCAGTATTTT
>TRBV18|TRBJ2-2|many|TRBD1
CASSQDRVGYTGELFF
TGTGCCAGCTCACAGGACAGGGTCGGATACACCGGGGAGCTGTTTTTT
>TRBV21-1|TRBJ1-6|few|-
CASSKAGDSLYNSPLHF
TGTGCCAGCAGCAAAGCCGGGGACAGCTTATATAATTCACCCCTCCACTTT
>TRBV20-1|TRBJ1-1|few|TRBD1
CSARPDRGGAFF
TGCAGTGCTAGACCGGACAGGGGCGGCGCTTTCTTT